This T cell receptor (beta chain) was found in a study of blood T cell repertoires in COVID-19. Profiling relied on immunoSEQ multiplex PCR, and the TCRdb table lists in-frame clones only, not all of them. The sample consists of over 150,000 clones, 84% of them appearing once. CDR1 and CDR2 from the germline V gene are ENHRY and SYGVKD. J was trimmed by 7 bases and V by 0 bases; bases with no gene match: 8. This CDR3 spans 17 amino acids. Material: peripheral blood. V gene TRBV10-3 combines with J gene TRBJ2-7; 14 positions agree with TRBD2. This receptor was obtained from a man in his late teens or twenties with active or convalescent COVID-19. CDR3 in DNA: TGTGCCATCAGTGAGTCCTTTCCGGGACTAGCGGGAGTTGAGCAGTACTTC. Amino acids: CAISESFPGLAGVEQYF.